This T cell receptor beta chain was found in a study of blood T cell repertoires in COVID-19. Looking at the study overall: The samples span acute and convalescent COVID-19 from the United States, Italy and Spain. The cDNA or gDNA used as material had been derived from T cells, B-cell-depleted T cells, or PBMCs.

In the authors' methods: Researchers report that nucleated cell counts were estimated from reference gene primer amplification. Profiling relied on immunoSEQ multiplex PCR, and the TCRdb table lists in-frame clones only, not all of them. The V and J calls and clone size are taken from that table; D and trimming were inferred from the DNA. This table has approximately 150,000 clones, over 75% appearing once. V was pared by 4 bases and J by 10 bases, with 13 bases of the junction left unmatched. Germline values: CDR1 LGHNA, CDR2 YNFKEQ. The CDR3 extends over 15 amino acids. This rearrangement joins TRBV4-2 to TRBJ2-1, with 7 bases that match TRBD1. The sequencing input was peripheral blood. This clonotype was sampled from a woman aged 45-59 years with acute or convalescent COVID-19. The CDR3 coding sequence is TGTGCCAGCAGCCCGGGGACAGCAGGGTTGGAGGAGCAGTTCTTC. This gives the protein CASSPGTAGLEEQFF.